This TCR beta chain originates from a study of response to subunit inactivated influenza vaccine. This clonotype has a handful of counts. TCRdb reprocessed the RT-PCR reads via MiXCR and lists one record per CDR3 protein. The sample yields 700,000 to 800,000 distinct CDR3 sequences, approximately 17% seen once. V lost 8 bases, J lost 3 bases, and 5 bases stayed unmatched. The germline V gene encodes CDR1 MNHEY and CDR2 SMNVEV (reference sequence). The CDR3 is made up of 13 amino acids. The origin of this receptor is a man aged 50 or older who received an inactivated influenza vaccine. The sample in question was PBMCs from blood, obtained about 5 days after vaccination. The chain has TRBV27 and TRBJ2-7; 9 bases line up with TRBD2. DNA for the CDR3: TGTGCCAGCGCAGGAGCGGGGGGCTACGAGCAGTACTTC. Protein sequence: CASAGAGGYEQYF.